The clone carrying this T cell receptor (beta chain) was observed at least ten times. After removal of 4 bases from V and 10 bases from J, the junction contained 10 bases not matched to a gene. The CDR3 consists of 15 residues. Germline loops: CDR1 LNHDA, CDR2 SQIVND (reference sequence). Researchers used genomic DNA as the template to profile TCR beta VDJ and CDR3. One entry per CDR3 protein results from TCRdb running MiXCR on the reads. The repertoire holds 200,000 to 300,000 distinct CDR3 sequences, 47% seen once, with 7.8% in the top ten. The data originate from a study of CD8+CD57+ T cells in acquired aplastic anemia. Whole-study context: Sorting CD4+ and CD8+ cells gave DNA averaging about 3.1 ug.

An expansion of CD8+CD57+ cells by flow cytometry had been shown in patients chosen for sequencing. The diagnosis in all patients was severe acquired aplastic anemia. The sample was sorted CD4+, CD8+, or CD8+CD57+ T cells (not recorded which) from PBMCs. This TCR derives from a human donor with aplastic anemia. The chain links TRBV19 to TRBJ2-1; 10 bases are a match to TRBD2. CDR3 loop: CASSTGLADRHEQFF. The CDR3 nucleotides are TGTGCCAGTAGTACCGGACTAGCGGACCGTCACGAGCAGTTCTTC.